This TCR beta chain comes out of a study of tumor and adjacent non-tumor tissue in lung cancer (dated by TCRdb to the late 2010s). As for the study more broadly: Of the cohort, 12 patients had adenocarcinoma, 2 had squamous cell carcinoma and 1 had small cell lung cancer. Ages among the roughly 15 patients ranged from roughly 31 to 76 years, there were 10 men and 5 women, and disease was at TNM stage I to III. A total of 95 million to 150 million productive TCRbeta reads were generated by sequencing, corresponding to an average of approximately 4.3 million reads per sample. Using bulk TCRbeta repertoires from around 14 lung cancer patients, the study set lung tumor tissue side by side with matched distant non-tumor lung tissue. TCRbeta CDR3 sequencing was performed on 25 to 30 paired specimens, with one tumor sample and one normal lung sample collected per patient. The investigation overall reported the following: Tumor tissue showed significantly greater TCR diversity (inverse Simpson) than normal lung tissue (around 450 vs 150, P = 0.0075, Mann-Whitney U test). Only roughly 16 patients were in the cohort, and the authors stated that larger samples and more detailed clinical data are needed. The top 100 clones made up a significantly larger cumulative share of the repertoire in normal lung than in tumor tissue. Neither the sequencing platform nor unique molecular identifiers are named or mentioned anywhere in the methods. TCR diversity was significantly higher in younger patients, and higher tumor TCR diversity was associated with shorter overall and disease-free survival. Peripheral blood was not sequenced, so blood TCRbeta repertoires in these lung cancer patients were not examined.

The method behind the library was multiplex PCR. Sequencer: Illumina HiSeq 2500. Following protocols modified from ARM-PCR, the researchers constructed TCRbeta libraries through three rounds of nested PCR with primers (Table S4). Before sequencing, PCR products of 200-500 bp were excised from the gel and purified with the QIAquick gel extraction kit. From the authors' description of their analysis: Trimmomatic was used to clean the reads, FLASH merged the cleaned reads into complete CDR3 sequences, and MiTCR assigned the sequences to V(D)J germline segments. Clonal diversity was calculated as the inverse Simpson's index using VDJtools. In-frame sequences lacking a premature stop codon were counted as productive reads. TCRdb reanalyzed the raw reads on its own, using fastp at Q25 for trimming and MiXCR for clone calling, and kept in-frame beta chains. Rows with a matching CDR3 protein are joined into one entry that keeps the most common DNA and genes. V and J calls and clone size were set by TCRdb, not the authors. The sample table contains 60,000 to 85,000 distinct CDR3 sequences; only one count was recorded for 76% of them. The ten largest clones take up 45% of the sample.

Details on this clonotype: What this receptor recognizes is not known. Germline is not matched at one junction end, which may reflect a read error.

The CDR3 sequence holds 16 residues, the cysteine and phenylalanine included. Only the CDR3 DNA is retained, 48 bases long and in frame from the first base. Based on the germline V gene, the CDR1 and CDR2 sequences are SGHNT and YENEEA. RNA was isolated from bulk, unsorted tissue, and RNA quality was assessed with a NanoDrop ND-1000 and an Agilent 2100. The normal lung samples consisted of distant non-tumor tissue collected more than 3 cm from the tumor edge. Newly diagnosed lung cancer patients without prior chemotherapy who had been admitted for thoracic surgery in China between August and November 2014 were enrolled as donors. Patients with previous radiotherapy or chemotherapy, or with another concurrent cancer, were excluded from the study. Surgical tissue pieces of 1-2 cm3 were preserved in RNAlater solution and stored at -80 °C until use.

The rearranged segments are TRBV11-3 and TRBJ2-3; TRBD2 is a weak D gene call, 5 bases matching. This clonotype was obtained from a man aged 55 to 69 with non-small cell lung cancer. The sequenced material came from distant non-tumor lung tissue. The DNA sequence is TGTGCCAGCAGCTCCGCGCTAGCAGAAAGCAGAGATACGCAGTATTTT. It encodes CASSSALAESRDTQYF.